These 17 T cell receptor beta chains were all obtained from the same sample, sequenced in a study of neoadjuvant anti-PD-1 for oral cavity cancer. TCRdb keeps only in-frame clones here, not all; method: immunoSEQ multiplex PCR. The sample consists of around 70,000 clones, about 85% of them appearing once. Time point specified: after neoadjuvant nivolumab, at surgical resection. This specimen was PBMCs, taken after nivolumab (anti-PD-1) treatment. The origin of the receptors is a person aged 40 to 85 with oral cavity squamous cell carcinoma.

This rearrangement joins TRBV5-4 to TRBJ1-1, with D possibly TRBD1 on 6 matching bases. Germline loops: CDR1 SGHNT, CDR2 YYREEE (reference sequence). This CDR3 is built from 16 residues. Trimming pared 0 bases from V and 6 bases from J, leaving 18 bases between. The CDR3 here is CASSLGSSGGAAEAFF. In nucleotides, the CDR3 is TGTGCCAGCAGCTTGGGTTCGTCCGGGGGCGCCGCTGAAGCTTTCTTT. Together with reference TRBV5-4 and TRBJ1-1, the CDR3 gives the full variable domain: ETGVTQSPTHLIKTRGQQVTLRCSSQSGHNTVSWYQQALGQGPQFIFQYYREEENGRGNFPPRFSGLQFPNYSSELNVNALELDDSALYLCASSLGSSGGAAEAFFGQGTRLTVV.

CDR3 sequence (DNA): TGTGCCACCAGCAGAGATTGGGATACGCAGTATTTT. Its translation is CATSRDWDTQYF. V usage is TRBV15 and J usage is TRBJ2-3, with D hard to call. Germline-derived CDR1 and CDR2 are LNHNV and YYDKDF (reference sequence). The CDR3 has 12 amino acids. V was cut by 0 bases and J by 6 bases, with 4 bases left in between.

As DNA, the CDR3 is TGTGCCAGCAGTTACGGACAGGCCCACTCCTACAATGAGCAGTTCTTC. Its translation: CASSYGQAHSYNEQFF. The chain combines TRBV6-5 with TRBJ2-1; 7 bases fit TRBD1. Germline CDR1 and CDR2: MNHEY and SVGAGI. The V segment lost 2 bases and the J segment 0 bases; nucleotides outside the gene matches: 4. The CDR3 totals 16 residues.

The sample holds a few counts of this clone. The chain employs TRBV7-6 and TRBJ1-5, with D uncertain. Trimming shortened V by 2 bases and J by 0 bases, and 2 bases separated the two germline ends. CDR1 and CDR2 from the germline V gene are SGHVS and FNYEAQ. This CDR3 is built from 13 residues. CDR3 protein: CASSLFSNQPQHF. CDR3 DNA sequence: TGTGCCAGCAGCTTATTTAGCAATCAGCCCCAGCATTTT.

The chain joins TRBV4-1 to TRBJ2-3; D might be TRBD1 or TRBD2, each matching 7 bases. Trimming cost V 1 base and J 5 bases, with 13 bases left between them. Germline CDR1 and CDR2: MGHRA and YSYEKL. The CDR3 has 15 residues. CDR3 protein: CASSQGQGGVDTQYF. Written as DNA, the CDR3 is TGCGCCAGCAGCCAAGGACAGGGAGGGGTAGATACGCAGTATTTT.

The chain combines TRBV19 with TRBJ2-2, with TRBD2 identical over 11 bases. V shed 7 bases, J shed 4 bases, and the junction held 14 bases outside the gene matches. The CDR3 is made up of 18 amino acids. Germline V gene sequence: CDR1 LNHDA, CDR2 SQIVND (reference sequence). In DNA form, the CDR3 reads TGTGCCAGTACCCCCCTGAGACTAGCGGGATTAGGCACCGGGGAGCTGTTTTTT. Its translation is CASTPLRLAGLGTGELFF.

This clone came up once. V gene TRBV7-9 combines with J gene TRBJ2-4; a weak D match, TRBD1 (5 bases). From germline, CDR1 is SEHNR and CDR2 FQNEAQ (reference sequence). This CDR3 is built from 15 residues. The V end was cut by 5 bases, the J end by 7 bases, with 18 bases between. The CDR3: CASSPGWGSSNIQYF. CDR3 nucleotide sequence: TGTGCCAGCAGCCCTGGTTGGGGCTCGAGTAACATTCAGTACTTC.

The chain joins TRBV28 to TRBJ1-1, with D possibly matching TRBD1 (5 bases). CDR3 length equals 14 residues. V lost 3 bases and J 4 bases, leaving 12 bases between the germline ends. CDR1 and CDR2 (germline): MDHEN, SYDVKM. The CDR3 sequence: CASSLSGRTTEAFF. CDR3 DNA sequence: TGTGCCAGCAGTTTGTCGGGGCGCACCACTGAAGCTTTCTTT. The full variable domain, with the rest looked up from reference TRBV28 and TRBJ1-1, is DVKVTQSSRYLVKRTGEKVFLECVQDMDHENMFWYRQDPGLGLRLIYFSYDVKMKEKGDIPEGYSVSREKKERFSLILESASTNQTSMYLCASSLSGRTTEAFFGQGTRLTVV.

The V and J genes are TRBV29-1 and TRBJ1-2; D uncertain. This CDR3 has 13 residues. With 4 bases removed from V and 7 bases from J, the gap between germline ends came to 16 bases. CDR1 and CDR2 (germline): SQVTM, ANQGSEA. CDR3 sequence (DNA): TGCAGCGTTGTAAGAGACGCGGGGAGTGGCTACACCTTC. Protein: CSVVRDAGSGYTF.

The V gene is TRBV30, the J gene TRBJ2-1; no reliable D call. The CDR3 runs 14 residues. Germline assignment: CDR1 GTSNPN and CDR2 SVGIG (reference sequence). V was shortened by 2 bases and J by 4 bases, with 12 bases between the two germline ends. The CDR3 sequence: CAWSQDRAYNEQFF. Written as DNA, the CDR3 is TGTGCCTGGAGTCAGGATAGGGCGTACAATGAGCAGTTCTTC.

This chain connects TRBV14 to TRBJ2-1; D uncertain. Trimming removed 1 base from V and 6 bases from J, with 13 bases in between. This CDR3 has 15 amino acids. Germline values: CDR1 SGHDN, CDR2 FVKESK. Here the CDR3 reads CASSQGKTYGNEQFF. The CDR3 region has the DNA TGTGCCAGCAGCCAAGGTAAAACATACGGCAATGAGCAGTTCTTC.

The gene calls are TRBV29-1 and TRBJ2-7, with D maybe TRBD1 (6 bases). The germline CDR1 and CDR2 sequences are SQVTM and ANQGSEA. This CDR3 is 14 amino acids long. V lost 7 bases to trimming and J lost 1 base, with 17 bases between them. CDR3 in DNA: TGCAGCGCCACGCAGGGGTCTGGGTCCTACGAGCAGTACTTC. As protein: CSATQGSGSYEQYF.

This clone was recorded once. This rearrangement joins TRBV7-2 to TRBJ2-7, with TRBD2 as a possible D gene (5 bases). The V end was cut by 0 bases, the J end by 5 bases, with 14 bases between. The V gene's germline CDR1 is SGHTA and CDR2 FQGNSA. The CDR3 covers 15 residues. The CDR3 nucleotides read TGTGCCAGCAGCTTAGCGTCTCTAGCCCCCGACGAGCAGTACTTC. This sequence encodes CASSLASLAPDEQYF.

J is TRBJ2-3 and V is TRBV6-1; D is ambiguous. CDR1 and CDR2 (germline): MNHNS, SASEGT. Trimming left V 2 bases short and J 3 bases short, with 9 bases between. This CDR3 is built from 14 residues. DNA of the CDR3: TGTGCCAGCAGTGAAATCGTAGCAACAGATACGCAGTATTTT. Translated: CASSEIVATDTQYF.

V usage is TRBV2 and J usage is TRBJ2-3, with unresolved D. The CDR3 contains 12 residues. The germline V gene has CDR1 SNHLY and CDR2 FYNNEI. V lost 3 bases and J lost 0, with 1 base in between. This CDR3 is CASSESTDTQYF. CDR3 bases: TGTGCCAGCAGTGAGAGCACAGATACGCAGTATTTT.

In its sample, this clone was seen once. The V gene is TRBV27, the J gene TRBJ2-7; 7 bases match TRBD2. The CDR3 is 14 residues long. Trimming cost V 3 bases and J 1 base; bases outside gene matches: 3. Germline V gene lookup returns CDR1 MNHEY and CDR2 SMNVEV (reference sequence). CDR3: CASSFGGGSYEQYF. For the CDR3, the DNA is TGTGCCAGCAGTTTCGGCGGGGGTTCCTACGAGCAGTACTTC.

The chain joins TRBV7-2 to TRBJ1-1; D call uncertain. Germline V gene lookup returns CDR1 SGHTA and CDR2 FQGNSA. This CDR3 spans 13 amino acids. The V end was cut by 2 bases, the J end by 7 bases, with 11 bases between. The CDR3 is CASSLRVGNEAFF. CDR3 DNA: TGTGCCAGCAGCTTAAGGGTCGGTAATGAAGCTTTCTTT.